This T cell receptor beta chain was identified in a study of beta chain features in type 1 diabetes. Findings and caveats of the study: Shortening that was moderate but significant affected the TCRB CDR3s of Type 1 diabetes patients in all four CD4+ subsets.

Unmatched junction bases numbered 6, after V lost 3 bases and J lost 0 bases. The CDR3 loop spans 15 amino acids. Germline CDR1 and CDR2: GTSNPN and SVGIG (reference sequence). Sequencing targeted expressed TCRB transcripts, as all isolated RNA had been reverse transcribed. Profiling relied on immunoSEQ multiplex PCR, and the TCRdb table lists in-frame clones only, not all of them. The data contain 240,000 or so clones, roughly 70% of them singletons. Of note for this clone: The antigen remains undetermined.

This sequence joins TRBV30 and TRBJ2-3, with 7 bases matching TRBD2. This sequence was found in a man younger than 45 in good health. The specimen sequenced was naive CD4+ T cells from blood. This chain's CDR3 is CAWRGPAGSTDTQYF. CDR3 DNA sequence: TGTGCCTGGAGAGGACCAGCGGGGAGCACAGATACGCAGTATTTT.